A selection of T cell receptor beta chains follows, all from one sample in a study of neurological immune-mediated disorders. TCRdb redid the calling of the 5' RACE reads with MiXCR, one entry per CDR3 protein. The repertoire holds 65,000 to 90,000 distinct CDR3 sequences, 2.5% to 4% seen once, with around 5.5% in the top ten. Source material: PBMCs. The receptors come from a woman in her forties or fifties with multiple sclerosis. The CDR3 runs from the conserved cysteine through the conserved F or W. D genes are given only for firm matches. Clone size is shown for a subset of rows, as once, few, many or a class of expanded clone.

abundance | j_gene | d_gene | len | v_gene | CDR3aa | CDR3nt
many | TRBJ2-2 | TRBD2 | 16 | TRBV20-1 | CSAKHGGGSRAGELFF | TGCAGTGCAAAGCACGGGGGGGGGAGTCGGGCCGGGGAGCTGTTTTTT
many | TRBJ2-2 | TRBD2 | 17 | TRBV12-3/TRBV12-4 | CASSLPSGFRGTGELFF | TGTGCCAGCAGTTTACCTAGCGGGTTCCGGGGAACCGGGGAGCTGTTTTTT
many | TRBJ2-7 | TRBD2 | 15 | TRBV27 | CASSPSTSASYEQYF | TGTGCCAGCAGTCCCTCGACTAGCGCGTCCTACGAGCAGTACTTC
many | TRBJ2-2 | - | 14 | TRBV5-8 | CASSSRVPGGELFF | TGTGCCAGCAGCTCCAGGGTGCCCGGCGGGGAGCTGTTTTTT
many | TRBJ2-5 | - | 15 | TRBV4-2 | CASSQVGYTQETQYF | TGTGCCAGCAGCCAAGTGGGGTATACTCAAGAGACCCAGTACTTC
- | TRBJ2-1 | - | 14 | TRBV20-1 | CSAKGGPDYNEQFF | TGCAGTGCTAAGGGGGGGCCCGACTACAATGAGCAGTTCTTC
many | TRBJ2-1 | TRBD2 | 13 | TRBV29-1 | CSVLAGGPNEQFF | TGCAGCGTACTAGCGGGAGGGCCGAATGAGCAGTTCTTC
many | TRBJ2-3 | TRBD1 | 17 | TRBV5-1 | CASSPTVRTGHTDTQYF | TGCGCCAGCAGCCCGACCGTTCGGACAGGGCACACAGATACGCAGTATTTT
many | TRBJ2-5 | TRBD2 | 15 | TRBV5-1 | CASYRTLAGGETQYF | TGCGCCAGCTATCGCACTCTAGCGGGGGGAGAGACCCAGTACTTC
few | TRBJ2-4 | TRBD2 | 15 | TRBV7-2 | CASSLARREGNIQYF | TGTGCCAGCAGCTTAGCGCGTAGGGAGGGAAACATTCAGTACTTC
many | TRBJ2-1 | - | 13 | TRBV20-1 | CSARQRPIDEQFF | TGCAGTGCCCGCCAGAGGCCGATTGATGAGCAGTTCTTC
- | TRBJ2-2 | TRBD2 | 15 | TRBV20-1 | CSARARGLAVGALFF | TGTAGTGCTAGAGCTAGGGGACTAGCTGTCGGGGCGCTGTTTTTT
many | TRBJ1-1 | - | 14 | TRBV3-1 | CASSQAGGYTEAFF | TGTGCCAGCAGCCAGGCCGGGGGCTACACTGAAGCTTTCTTT
many | TRBJ2-1 | TRBD2 | 15 | TRBV5-1 | CASSSGLAGVNEQFF | TGCGCCAGCAGCTCCGGACTAGCGGGAGTCAATGAGCAGTTCTTC
many | TRBJ2-2 | TRBD1 | 15 | TRBV25-1 | CASSDLTGNVGELFF | TGTGCCAGCAGCGATTTGACAGGGAATGTCGGGGAGCTGTTTTTT
many | TRBJ2-1 | TRBD2 | 13 | TRBV5-1 | CASSLDGAGVQFF | TGCGCCAGCAGCTTGGACGGGGCGGGGGTGCAGTTCTTC
many | TRBJ1-1 | - | 11 | TRBV29-1 | CSVVDGVEAFF | TGCAGCGTAGTTGACGGAGTTGAAGCTTTCTTT
many | TRBJ2-7 | - | 15 | TRBV20-1 | CSARDSAGPSYEQYF | TGCAGTGCTAGAGATAGCGCGGGGCCCAGCTACGAGCAGTACTTC
many | TRBJ1-5 | - | 15 | TRBV28 | CASSLYGFPVQPQHF | TGTGCCAGCAGTTTGTACGGTTTCCCCGTACAGCCCCAGCATTTT
many | TRBJ2-1 | - | 14 | TRBV6-6 | CASSKGGRGNEQFF | TGTGCCAGCAGTAAGGGGGGGCGTGGCAATGAGCAGTTCTTC
many | TRBJ2-7 | - | 15 | TRBV20-1 | CSARRQGQSTYEQYF | TGCAGTGCTAGAAGGCAGGGTCAGTCAACCTACGAGCAGTACTTC
many | TRBJ2-6 | - | 14 | TRBV7-2 | CASRRSSGANVLTF | TGTGCCAGCAGAAGGAGCTCTGGGGCCAACGTCCTGACTTTC
many | TRBJ2-6 | - | 15 | TRBV5-1 | CASSHGRTAANVLTF | TGCGCCAGCAGCCACGGACGGACCGCAGCCAACGTCCTGACTTTC
many | TRBJ2-3 | TRBD2 | 16 | TRBV9 | CASSEASGSRTDTQYF | TGTGCCAGCAGCGAGGCTAGCGGGAGTCGGACAGATACGCAGTATTTT
many | TRBJ1-1 | - | 15 | TRBV5-1 | CASSLSPGPGTEAFF | TGCGCCAGCAGCTTGAGTCCAGGGCCGGGCACTGAAGCTTTCTTT
many | TRBJ1-3 | - | 14 | TRBV7-9 | CASSFRSSGNTIYF | TGTGCCAGCAGCTTTCGGTCCTCTGGAAACACCATATATTTT
many | TRBJ2-7 | TRBD2 | 15 | TRBV12-3/TRBV12-4 | CASSSQPGLAGEQYF | TGTGCCAGCAGCAGCCAGCCGGGACTAGCGGGAGAGCAGTACTTC
many | TRBJ2-1 | TRBD2 | 16 | TRBV5-1 | CASSLGLARSYNEQFF | TGCGCCAGCAGCTTGGGACTAGCGCGGTCGTACAATGAGCAGTTCTTC
many | TRBJ2-1 | TRBD2 | 15 | TRBV5-5 | CASSLTSGRSYEQFF | TGTGCCAGCAGCTTAACTAGCGGGAGGTCCTATGAGCAGTTCTTC
- | TRBJ1-2 | - | 15 | TRBV18 | CASSPPGTQLYGYTF | TGTGCCAGCTCACCTCCCGGGACCCAGCTTTATGGCTACACCTTC
many | TRBJ2-4 | - | 15 | TRBV5-6 | CASSLTGGPGSIQYF | TGTGCCAGCAGCTTGACGGGGGGCCCGGGATCCATTCAGTACTTC
many | TRBJ1-1 | TRBD1 | 13 | TRBV29-1 | CSGDRGMNTEAFF | TGCAGCGGTGACAGGGGTATGAACACTGAAGCTTTCTTT
few | TRBJ1-6 | - | 14 | TRBV2 | CARAGVGGNSPLHF | TGTGCCAGGGCGGGGGTCGGGGGAAATTCACCCCTCCACTTT
many | TRBJ1-5 | - | 14 | TRBV12-3/TRBV12-4 | CASSYWDKNQPQHF | TGTGCCAGCAGTTATTGGGACAAAAATCAGCCCCAGCATTTT
many | TRBJ2-1 | - | 14 | TRBV20-1 | CSPQTGRSVDEQFF | TGCAGTCCGCAAACAGGGAGATCGGTCGATGAGCAGTTCTTC
few | TRBJ2-2 | - | 15 | TRBV3-1 | CASSQGHSTTGELFF | TGTGCCAGCAGCCAGGGACACTCGACCACCGGGGAGCTGTTTTTT
many | TRBJ1-5 | TRBD1 | 14 | TRBV6-1 | CASSETGGNQPQHF | TGTGCCAGCAGTGAGACAGGGGGCAATCAGCCCCAGCATTTT
many | TRBJ2-3 | - | 15 | TRBV4-3 | CASSLEGTGTDTQYF | TGCGCCAGCAGCCTCGAGGGGACGGGCACAGATACGCAGTATTTT
many | TRBJ2-3 | - | 14 | TRBV27 | CASKWAGTTDTQYF | TGTGCCAGCAAGTGGGCGGGGACCACAGATACGCAGTATTTT
many | TRBJ2-6 | - | 16 | TRBV5-1 | CASSGQAVSGANVLTF | TGCGCCAGCAGTGGCCAGGCGGTCTCTGGGGCCAACGTCCTGACTTTC
many | TRBJ2-1 | TRBD1 | 14 | TRBV7-2 | CASSLQTGDNEQFF | TGTGCCAGCAGCTTACAGACAGGGGACAATGAGCAGTTCTTC
many | TRBJ1-1 | TRBD1 | 14 | TRBV5-6 | CASRQYRGHTEAFF | TGTGCCAGCAGGCAATACAGGGGGCACACTGAAGCTTTCTTT
many | TRBJ2-6 | - | 16 | TRBV7-8 | CASSLARGRGANVLTF | TGTGCCAGCAGCTTAGCCAGGGGACGTGGGGCCAACGTCCTGACTTTC
many | TRBJ1-2 | - | 17 | TRBV25-1 | CASIHVGPRHPNYGYTF | TGTGCCAGCATCCACGTGGGGCCCCGCCATCCGAACTATGGCTACACCTTC
many | TRBJ1-5 | - | 13 | TRBV6-5 | CASRRYSNQPQHF | TGTGCCAGCAGACGGTATAGCAATCAGCCCCAGCATTTT
many | TRBJ2-2 | TRBD2 | 16 | TRBV7-2 | CASSLASGRAGGELFF | TGTGCCAGCAGCTTAGCCAGCGGGAGGGCCGGCGGGGAGCTGTTTTTT
many | TRBJ2-5 | - | 13 | TRBV3-1 | CASSLGVRGTQYF | TGTGCCAGCAGCCTAGGAGTGCGGGGGACCCAGTACTTC
many | TRBJ1-5 | - | 15 | TRBV20-1 | CSARAGRGGNQPQHF | TGCAGTGCTAGAGCCGGCAGGGGAGGCAATCAGCCCCAGCATTTT
many | TRBJ1-2 | - | 16 | TRBV7-2 | CASSLALGGRSRGYTF | TGTGCCAGCAGCTTAGCCCTGGGGGGGAGAAGCAGGGGCTACACCTTC
many | TRBJ1-1 | TRBD1 | 12 | TRBV20-1 | CSAWTGGSEAFF | TGCAGTGCTTGGACAGGGGGCTCTGAAGCTTTCTTT
- | TRBJ1-5 | - | 12 | TRBV5-1 | CASSPSLATQNF | TGCGCCAGCAGCCCGTCCCTTGCGACCCAGAATTTT
medium-sized | TRBJ1-5 | - | 16 | TRBV5-5 | CASSLSPDISNQPQHF | TGTGCCAGCAGCTTGTCCCCGGACATCAGCAATCAGCCCCAGCATTTT
many | TRBJ1-1 | - | 14 | TRBV13 | CASSNQGGYTEAFF | TGTGCCAGCAGCAATCAGGGAGGGTACACTGAAGCTTTCTTT
many | TRBJ1-2 | TRBD1 | 16 | TRBV4-1 | CASSLRSGTGDYGYTF | TGCGCCAGCAGCCTAAGGTCCGGGACAGGGGACTATGGCTACACCTTC
many | TRBJ1-1 | - | 11 | TRBV10-1 | CASSRHGEAFF | TGCGCCAGCAGTCGTCACGGTGAAGCTTTCTTT